The 20 T cell receptor beta chains reported below all come from one sample, sequenced in a study of blood T cells in healthy people across ages. The second PCR ran roughly 6 to 11 cycles with a sample-barcoded 5' primer and J-beta primers. Each CDR3 protein gets one entry after TCRdb re-called the 5' RACE reads with MiXCR. The table lists approximately 1,000,000 distinct CDR3 sequences, roughly 45% of them singletons. What was sequenced was blood. The receptor set was obtained from a woman in her sixties or seventies in good health.

This clonotype has only a few counts. CDR3 sequence: CAWSATSDEQYF. In DNA form, the CDR3 reads TGTGCCTGGAGTGCGACTAGCGATGAGCAGTACTTC. V and J are TRBV30 and TRBJ2-7; TRBD2 agrees at 8 bases. Germline assignment: CDR1 GTSNPN and CDR2 SVGIG (reference sequence). This CDR3 spans 12 amino acids. V lost 1 base and J lost 7; bases outside the gene matches: 3.

The sample holds one count of this clonotype. The chain combines TRBV28 with TRBJ2-1; a possible D gene is TRBD2 (6 bases). Trimming took off 3 bases at V and 0 bases at J, with 12 bases between the two ends. The CDR3 loop spans 16 amino acids. The V gene's germline CDR1 is MDHEN and CDR2 SYDVKM. The CDR3 coding sequence is TGTGCCAGCAGTTTTAATGGGGGGAGCTCCTACAATGAGCAGTTCTTC. This gives the protein CASSFNGGSSYNEQFF.

This clonotype showed up many times. The chain employs TRBV7-2 and TRBJ2-5, with unresolved D. Trimming stripped 4 bases from V and 2 bases from J, with 11 bases between. The CDR3 covers 14 residues. CDR1 is SGHTA and CDR2 is FQGNSA in the germline V gene. The CDR3 sequence: CASSSRGVQETQYF. The CDR3, as DNA: TGTGCCAGCAGCTCTCGTGGGGTTCAAGAGACCCAGTACTTC.

To note about this clonotype: At one of its ends the junction is not consistent with the germline gene, which may arise from a read error. The rearrangement uses TRBV20-1 and TRBJ2-4; 12 bases are a match to TRBD2. The end of the DNA fits TRBJ2-5 better, so the J call may be wrong. The CDR3 runs to 14 residues. The germline gives CDR1 DFQATT, CDR2 SNEGSKA (reference sequence). The CDR3 reads CSGRLAGEFETQYF. CDR3 DNA: TGCAGTGGTAGACTAGCGGGAGAGTTTGAGACCCAGTACTTC.

This chain links TRBV20-1 with TRBJ1-2, with D hard to call. The germline V and J ends were trimmed by 0 bases and 8 bases, with 19 bases remaining between them. This CDR3 spans 15 amino acids. CDR1 is DFQATT, CDR2 SNEGSKA, per germline (reference sequence). In nucleotides, the CDR3 is TGCAGTGCTAGAGATCGGGGAGGGTGGCGATACGGCTACACCTTC. Residues: CSARDRGGWRYGYTF.

This clonotype was detected only a few times. The chain links TRBV7-9 to TRBJ1-2; 10 nucleotides align to TRBD1. The V gene's germline CDR1 is SEHNR and CDR2 FQNEAQ (reference sequence). Unmatched junction bases numbered 8, after V lost 5 bases and J lost 5 bases. CDR3 length equals 15 residues. CDR3 loop: CASSQGQGNHYGYTF. The CDR3 DNA sequence: TGTGCCAGCAGCCAGGGACAGGGGAACCATTATGGCTACACCTTC.

The chain uses TRBV28 and TRBJ2-7, with TRBD2 matching 13 bases. Looked up from germline, CDR1 is MDHEN and CDR2 is SYDVKM. The CDR3 contains 17 residues. V trimming: 5 bases; J trimming: 0 bases; junction bases outside the gene matches: 7. The CDR3 sequence: CASSAGLAGTSSYEQYF. The CDR3 region has the DNA TGTGCCAGCAGTGCGGGACTAGCGGGGACCAGCTCCTACGAGCAGTACTTC.

This clonotype came up many times. The chain joins TRBV29-1 to TRBJ2-7, with D possibly matching TRBD2 (5 bases). V was trimmed by 5 bases and J by 5 bases, leaving 13 bases between them. CDR1 SQVTM and CDR2 ANQGSEA come from the germline V gene. The CDR3 consists of 12 residues. The CDR3 here is CSVTRTLDEQYF. CDR3 nucleotides: TGCAGCGTTACTAGGACCCTCGACGAGCAGTACTTC.

To note about this clonotype: This may come from a read error, since a much larger clone is one base off. This chain connects TRBV6-6 to TRBJ2-3, with a weak D call TRBD2 (6 bases). The V end was cut by 2 bases, the J end by 4 bases, with 10 bases between. CDR1 and CDR2 from the germline V gene are MNHNY and SVGAGI (reference sequence). CDR3 size: 14 residues. The CDR3 loop is CASSYGGSADTQYF. CDR3 DNA: TGTGCCAGCAGTTACGGGGGGTCAGCAGATACGCAGTATTTT.

The rearrangement joins TRBV4-3 to TRBJ1-6, with TRBD1 matching over 7 bases. Germline CDR1 and CDR2: LGHNA and YSLEER. CDR3 size: 15 residues. The ends lost 4 bases at V and 5 bases at J; junction bases unmatched: 5. The CDR3 sequence: CASSRTTGNNSPLHF. Written as DNA, the CDR3 is TGCGCCAGCAGCCGAACGACAGGGAATAATTCACCCCTCCACTTT.

About this clonotype itself: A much larger clone differs from this one at a single base, so this may be a read error. The chain carries TRBV25-1 and TRBJ2-5; D remains ambiguous. CDR1 and CDR2 (germline): MGHDK, SYGVNS. CDR3 length equals 12 residues. The CDR3 coding sequence is TGTGCCAGCAGTAGGCCGCAAGAGGCCCAGTACTTC. Translation gives CASSRPQEAQYF.

The chain couples TRBV10-3 to TRBJ2-5; weak D call: TRBD1 (6 bases). From germline, CDR1 is ENHRY and CDR2 SYGVKD. V dropped 6 bases and J dropped 0 bases, with 8 bases sitting between them. This CDR3 contains 13 residues. In DNA form, the CDR3 reads TGTGCCATCAGAGGACAGAACCAAGAGACCCAGTACTTC. Translating it yields CAIRGQNQETQYF.

The chain uses TRBV2 and TRBJ2-3; D is undetermined. V was clipped by 2 bases and J by 0 bases, with 6 bases between them. Germline loops: CDR1 SNHLY, CDR2 FYNNEI. This CDR3 has 14 amino acids. The CDR3 nucleotides are TGTGCCAGCAGTGAATCGGATAGCACAGATACGCAGTATTTT. Its protein product is CASSESDSTDTQYF. The full variable domain, in which reference TRBV2 and TRBJ2-3 provide the parts outside the CDR3, is EPEVTQTPSHQVTQMGQEVILRCVPISNHLYFYWYRQILGQKVEFLVSFYNNEISEKSEIFDDQFSVERPDGSNFTLKIRSTKLEDSAMYFCASSESDSTDTQYFGPGTRLTVL.

The chain links TRBV20-1 to TRBJ2-3; 8 bases are a match to TRBD2. V was pared by 6 bases and J by 0 bases, with 14 bases of the junction left unmatched. The CDR3 is 17 amino acids. Germline assignment: CDR1 DFQATT and CDR2 SNEGSKA (reference sequence). CDR3 DNA sequence: TGCAGTGCCCCGGTGTGGAGCGGGGGACCTAGCACAGATACGCAGTATTTT. Amino acids: CSAPVWSGGPSTDTQYF.

In this sample, this clonotype turned up once. V and J are TRBV20-1 and TRBJ2-1; D perhaps matches TRBD2 (5 bases). The germline CDR1 and CDR2 sequences are DFQATT and SNEGSKA (reference sequence). The CDR3 totals 13 residues. Trimming shortened V by 1 base and J by 6 bases, and 10 bases separated the two germline ends. The CDR3 is CSARGSSSNEQFF. CDR3 bases: TGCAGTGCTAGAGGGTCTAGCAGCAATGAGCAGTTCTTC.

The chain uses TRBV4-2 and TRBJ2-7, with 16 positions matching TRBD2. The V and J ends lost 1 base and 2 bases, in that order; junction bases with no gene match: 8. The V gene's germline CDR1 is LGHNA and CDR2 YNFKEQ. The CDR3 contains 19 residues. The CDR3: CASSQVGGTSGRATYEQYF. In DNA form, the CDR3 reads TGTGCCAGCAGCCAAGTGGGTGGGACTAGCGGGAGGGCAACCTACGAGCAGTACTTC.

The V call is TRBV4-1, the J call TRBJ2-1, with TRBD1 identical over 9 bases. The germline V gene has CDR1 MGHRA and CDR2 YSYEKL. The CDR3 runs 14 residues. Trimming took 5 bases from V and 8 from J; bases not matched to a gene: 7. CDR3 sequence: CASSAGTGSDEQFF. In nucleotides, the CDR3 is TGCGCCAGCAGCGCCGGGACAGGGAGCGATGAGCAGTTCTTC.

The J gene is TRBJ2-7, the V gene TRBV20-1; 7 nucleotides match TRBD1. CDR1 DFQATT and CDR2 SNEGSKA come from the germline V gene (reference sequence). The V and J ends lost 0 bases and 1 base, in that order; junction bases with no gene match: 6. The CDR3 covers 15 residues. CDR3 region: CSARDWTGPSYEQYF. CDR3 in DNA: TGCAGTGCTAGAGATTGGACAGGCCCTTCCTACGAGCAGTACTTC.

The rearrangement links TRBV12-3 or TRBV12-4 to TRBJ1-5, with D maybe TRBD1 (5 bases). With 5 bases removed from V and 1 base from J, the gap between germline ends came to 21 bases. This CDR3 region has 18 residues. The CDR3 protein is CASSAFRPQGFSNQPQHF. DNA for the CDR3: TGTGCCAGCAGTGCTTTCCGGCCGCAGGGTTTCAGCAATCAGCCCCAGCATTTT.

The chain carries TRBV28 and TRBJ2-2, with a weak D call TRBD1 (5 bases). The CDR3 totals 16 residues. Trimming pared 6 bases from V and 4 bases from J, leaving 18 bases between. Per the germline V gene, CDR1 is MDHEN and CDR2 is SYDVKM. DNA of the CDR3: TGTGCCAGCAGCCTTCCGCGGACAAGGGGCACCGGGGAGCTGTTTTTT. Its translation: CASSLPRTRGTGELFF.